The following is a TCR beta chain sequence with its context. The entry originates in a study of blood T cell repertoires in COVID-19. Per the authors' pipeline: It was from reference gene primer amplification that nucleated cell counts were estimated. Generated by immunoSEQ multiplex PCR, the TCRdb table keeps only in-frame clones and is missing some. The DNA gave D and trimming, while V, J and clone size come from that table. The repertoire holds a few hundred thousand clones, about four fifths seen once, with roughly 3.5% in the top ten. Among Cohort 3 donors, those recovered had two negative PCRs, clearance, or symptom resolution. This clonotype was sampled from a woman aged 60 to 75 who had recovered from COVID-19. The sequencing sample was made of PBMCs or T cells enriched from blood (not recorded which).

CDR3 loop: CATSDYGLAGGNYYTGELFF. In DNA form, the CDR3 reads TGTGCCACCAGTGATTACGGACTAGCGGGGGGCAACTACTACACCGGGGAGCTGTTTTTT. The rearrangement uses TRBV24-1 and TRBJ2-2; 14 bases are a match to TRBD2. Germline V CDR1 and CDR2: KGHDR, SFDVKD. The CDR3 contains 20 residues. With V trimmed by 2 bases and J by 3 bases, 10 bases remained unmatched.